This passage covers 10 T cell receptor beta chains from one sample sequenced in a study of identical twins. TCRdb re-called the 5' RACE reads through MiXCR, storing one row per CDR3 protein. The sample has hundreds of thousands of distinct CDR3 sequences, approximately 9% seen once. Sequenced material: memory (CD45RO+) T cells sorted from blood. The receptor source for this set is a young woman in good health.

This clonotype was seen many times. V and J are TRBV5-1 and TRBJ1-1; D is unresolved. Looked up from germline, CDR1 is SGHRS and CDR2 is YFSETQ. V lost 2 bases, J lost 3 bases, and 5 bases lay in between. The CDR3 consists of 12 residues. The CDR3 is CASSFIDTEAFF. CDR3 nucleotides: TGCGCCAGCAGCTTTATAGACACTGAAGCTTTCTTT.

The V gene is TRBV2, the J gene TRBJ2-5; tentative D call: TRBD1 (7 bases). Germline loops: CDR1 SNHLY, CDR2 FYNNEI. CDR3 length: 15 residues. Trimming left V 6 bases short and J 2 bases short, with 16 bases between. The CDR3 DNA reads TGTGCCAGCAGACCCGTGGGGGGACAGCAAGAGACCCAGTACTTC. Its protein product is CASRPVGGQQETQYF. The entire variable domain, with the rest obtained from reference TRBV2 and TRBJ2-5, is as follows: EPEVTQTPSHQVTQMGQEVILRCVPISNHLYFYWYRQILGQKVEFLVSFYNNEISEKSEIFDDQFSVERPDGSNFTLKIRSTKLEDSAMYFCASRPVGGQQETQYFGPGTRLLVL.

The chain employs TRBV12-3 or TRBV12-4 and TRBJ1-6, with no clear D. This CDR3 has 13 amino acids. V was shortened by 7 bases and J by 10 bases, with 14 bases between the two germline ends. The CDR3 DNA sequence: TGTGCCAGCACCCCCCGGGGTGGATCACCCCTCCACTTT. Translating gives CASTPRGGSPLHF.

Note on this clonotype: A read error may explain this, as a much larger clone is one base away. This rearrangement joins TRBV5-1 to TRBJ1-1; possibly TRBD1 for D (5 bases). Germline CDR1 SGHRS, CDR2 YFSETQ. V was trimmed by 2 bases and J by 0 bases, leaving 8 bases between them. The CDR3 length is 14 residues. The CDR3 reads CASSFDSMNTEAFF. The CDR3 coding sequence is TGCGCCAGCAGCTTCGACAGCATGAACACTGAAGCTTTCTTT.

The rearrangement links TRBV6-1 to TRBJ2-2, with 7 bases that match TRBD1. J lost 5 bases, V lost 6 bases, and 9 bases had no gene match. The germline gives CDR1 MNHNS, CDR2 SASEGT. The CDR3 extends over 15 amino acids. CDR3 in DNA: TGTGCCAGCAGGACAGGGTGGATTGGGACCGGGGAGCTGTTTTTT. It yields the protein CASRTGWIGTGELFF.

Ten or more counts support this clonotype. The V gene is TRBV5-1, the J gene TRBJ1-1; possibly TRBD1 for D (5 bases). Germline V gives CDR1 SGHRS, CDR2 YFSETQ. CDR3 length equals 16 residues. V was cut by 0 bases and J by 0 bases, with 12 bases left in between. The CDR3, as DNA: TGCGCCAGCAGCTTGGCGGGGGACGAAATGAACACTGAAGCTTTCTTT. Its translation: CASSLAGDEMNTEAFF.

This chain links TRBV12-3 or TRBV12-4 with TRBJ1-1; TRBD1 is a possible D gene (5 bases). Trimming took off 1 base at V and 6 bases at J, with 12 bases between the two ends. This CDR3 is built from 14 residues. CDR3 loop: CASSLVGETAEAFF. The CDR3 nucleotides are TGTGCCAGCAGTTTAGTGGGGGAGACCGCTGAAGCTTTCTTT.

This rearrangement joins TRBV10-2 to TRBJ1-2, with D uncertain. The germline gives CDR1 WSHSY, CDR2 SAAADI. The CDR3 runs 12 residues. With 5 bases removed from V and 7 bases from J, the gap between germline ends came to 11 bases. CDR3 loop: CASSQIKSGYTF. The CDR3 bases are TGCGCCAGCAGTCAGATTAAATCTGGCTACACCTTC.

This clonotype occurred many times. This chain's CDR3 is CASSSQGGSTEAFF. The CDR3 bases are TGTGCCAGCAGCTCACAGGGCGGATCCACTGAAGCTTTCTTT. This chain uses TRBV7-9 with TRBJ1-1, with D perhaps matching TRBD1 (6 bases). CDR1 SEHNR and CDR2 FQNEAQ come from the germline V gene (reference sequence). Trimming left V 4 bases short and J 4 bases short, with 13 bases between. The CDR3 has 14 amino acids.

This clonotype turned up a few times. J is TRBJ2-1 and V is TRBV7-9; 9 nucleotides match TRBD2. Germline trimming cut 6 bases from V and 3 bases from J; bases unmatched to any gene: 9. Per the germline V gene, CDR1 is SEHNR and CDR2 is FQNEAQ (reference sequence). There are 16 residues in the CDR3. DNA of the CDR3: TGTGCCAGCAGTATAGGGGGCGGGGGGGACTACAATGAGCAGTTCTTC. Translating it yields CASSIGGGGDYNEQFF. The entire variable domain, with the rest obtained from reference TRBV7-9 and TRBJ2-1, is as follows: DTGVSQNPRHKITKRGQNVTFRCDPISEHNRLYWYRQTLGQGPEFLTYFQNEAQLEKSRLLSDRFSAERPKGSFSTLEIQRTEQGDSAMYLCASSIGGGGDYNEQFFGPGTRLTVL.